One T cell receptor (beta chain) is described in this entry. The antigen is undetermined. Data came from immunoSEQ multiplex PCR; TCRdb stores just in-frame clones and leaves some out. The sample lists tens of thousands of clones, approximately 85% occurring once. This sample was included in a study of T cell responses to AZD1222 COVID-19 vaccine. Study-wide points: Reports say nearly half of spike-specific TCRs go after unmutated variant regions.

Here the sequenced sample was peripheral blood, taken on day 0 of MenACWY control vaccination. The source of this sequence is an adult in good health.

The CDR3 DNA follows: TGTGCCAGCAGCTTAGCCGGGGACAGGGGGTCTGAAAAACTGTTTTTT. It translates to CASSLAGDRGSEKLFF. This sequence joins TRBV7-6 and TRBJ1-4, with 11 bases matching TRBD1. V was clipped by 0 bases and J by 7 bases; unmatched bases: 4. Germline V gives CDR1 SGHVS, CDR2 FNYEAQ. The CDR3 is made up of 16 amino acids.